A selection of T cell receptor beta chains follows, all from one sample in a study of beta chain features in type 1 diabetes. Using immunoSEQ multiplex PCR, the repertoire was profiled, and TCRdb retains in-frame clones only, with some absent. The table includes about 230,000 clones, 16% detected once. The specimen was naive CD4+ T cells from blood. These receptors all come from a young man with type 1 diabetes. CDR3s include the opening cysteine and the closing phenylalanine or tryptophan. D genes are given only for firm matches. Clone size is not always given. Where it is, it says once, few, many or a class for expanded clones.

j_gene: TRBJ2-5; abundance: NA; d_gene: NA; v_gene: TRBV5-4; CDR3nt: TGTGCCAGCAGCCCAGGGGTTCGCGAGACCCAGTACTTC; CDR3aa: CASSPGVRETQYF
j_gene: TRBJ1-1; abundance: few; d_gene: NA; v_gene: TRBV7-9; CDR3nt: TGTGCCAGCAGCTTAGATCCAGGCACTGAAGCTTTCTTT; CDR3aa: CASSLDPGTEAFF
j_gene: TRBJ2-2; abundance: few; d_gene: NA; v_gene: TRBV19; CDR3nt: TGTGCCAGTAGGAGATCCGTCCCCGCCGGGGAGCTGTTTTTT; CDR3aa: CASRRSVPAGELFF
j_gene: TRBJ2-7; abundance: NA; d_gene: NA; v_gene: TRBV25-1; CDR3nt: TGTGCCAGCCAGGGGGCTAGCGGGGCCTCGTACCCTACCTACGAGCAGTACTTC; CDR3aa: CASQGASGASYPTYEQYF
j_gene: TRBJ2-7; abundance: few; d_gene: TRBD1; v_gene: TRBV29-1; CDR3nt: TGCAGCGCCCGGGACAGGCCCTCCTACGAGCAGTACTTC; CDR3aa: CSARDRPSYEQYF
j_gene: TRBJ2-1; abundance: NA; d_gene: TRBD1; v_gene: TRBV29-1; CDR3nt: TGCAGCGTTGAATGGTTCCGGGAGACAGGGGGCGCGGATGAGCAGTTCTTC; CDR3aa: CSVEWFRETGGADEQFF
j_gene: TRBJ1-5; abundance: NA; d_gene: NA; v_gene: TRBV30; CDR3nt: TGTGCCTGGAGTTCCCGGGGCGCCCAGCCCCAGCATTTT; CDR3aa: CAWSSRGAQPQHF
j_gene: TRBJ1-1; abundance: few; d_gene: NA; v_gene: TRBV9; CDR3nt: TGTGCCAGCAGCGTAGAGGGGGACACTGAAGCTTTCTTT; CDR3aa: CASSVEGDTEAFF
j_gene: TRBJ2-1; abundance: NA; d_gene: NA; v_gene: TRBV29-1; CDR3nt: TGCAGCGTCTCTCCACCTAGCTCCTACAATGAGCAGTTCTTC; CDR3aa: CSVSPPSSYNEQFF
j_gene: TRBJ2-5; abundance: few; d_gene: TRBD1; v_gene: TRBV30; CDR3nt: TGTGCCTGGAACCGGGACAGGGGTCAAGAGACCCAGTACTTC; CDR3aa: CAWNRDRGQETQYF
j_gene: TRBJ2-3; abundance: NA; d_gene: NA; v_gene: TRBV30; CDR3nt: TGTGCCTGGAATGCAGGGTCAGATACGCAGTATTTT; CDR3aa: CAWNAGSDTQYF
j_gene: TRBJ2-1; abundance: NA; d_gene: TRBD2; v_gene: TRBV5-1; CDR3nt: TGCGCCAGCAGCATGACTAGCGTAGCCTACAATGAGCAGTTCTTC; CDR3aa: CASSMTSVAYNEQFF
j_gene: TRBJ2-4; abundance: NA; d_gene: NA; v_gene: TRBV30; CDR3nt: TGTGCCTGGAGTTCCGGACAAGGCATAGGGATTCAGTACTTC; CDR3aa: CAWSSGQGIGIQYF
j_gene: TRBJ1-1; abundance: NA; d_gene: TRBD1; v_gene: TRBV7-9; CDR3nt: TGTGCCAGCAGCTTAGGGATTAAGACAGGGGATTCTGAAGCTTTCTTT; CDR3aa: CASSLGIKTGDSEAFF
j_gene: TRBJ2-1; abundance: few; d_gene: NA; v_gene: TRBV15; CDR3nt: TGTGCCACCAGCAGGGATCCAGGGAATGAGCAGTTCTTC; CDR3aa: CATSRDPGNEQFF
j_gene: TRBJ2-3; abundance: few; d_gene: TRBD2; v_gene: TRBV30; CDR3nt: TGTGCCTGGAGTCCCGGACTAGCGGGAATGGATACGCAGTATTTT; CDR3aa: CAWSPGLAGMDTQYF
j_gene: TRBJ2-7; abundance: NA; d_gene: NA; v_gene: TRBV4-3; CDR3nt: TGCGCCAGCAGCCAACCGGACGGGGCCACCTACGAGCAGTACTTC; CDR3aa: CASSQPDGATYEQYF
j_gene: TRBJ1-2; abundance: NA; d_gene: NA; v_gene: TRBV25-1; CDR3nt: TGTGCCAGCAGTTTGGGACGCTACTATGGCTACACCTTC; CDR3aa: CASSLGRYYGYTF
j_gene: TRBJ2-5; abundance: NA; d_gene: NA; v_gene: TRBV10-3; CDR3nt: TGTGCCATCAGTGAGTACAGGGCGACGGAGACCCAGTACTTC; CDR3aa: CAISEYRATETQYF
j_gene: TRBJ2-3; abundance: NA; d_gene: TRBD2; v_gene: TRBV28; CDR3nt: TGTGCCAGCAGTCCCCGGAGCGGGAGGACTGATATGACAGATACGCAGTATTTT; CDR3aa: CASSPRSGRTDMTDTQYF
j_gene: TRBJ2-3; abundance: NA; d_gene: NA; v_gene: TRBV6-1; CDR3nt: TGTGCCGGGGCCCAAGGAGATACGCAGTATTTT; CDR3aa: CAGAQGDTQYF
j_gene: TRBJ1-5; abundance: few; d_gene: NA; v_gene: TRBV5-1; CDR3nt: TGCGCCAGCAGCGCGACTGGCAATCAGCCCCAGCATTTT; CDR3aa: CASSATGNQPQHF
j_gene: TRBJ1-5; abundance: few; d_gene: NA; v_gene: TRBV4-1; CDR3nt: TGCGCCAGCAGCCAAGAACCCAGGTCGGAACAGCCCCAGCATTTT; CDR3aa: CASSQEPRSEQPQHF
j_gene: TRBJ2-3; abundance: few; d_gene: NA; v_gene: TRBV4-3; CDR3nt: TGCGCCAGCAGCCAAGAAAGGCAGGGCACAGATACGCAGTATTTT; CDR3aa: CASSQERQGTDTQYF